This TCR beta chain came from a study of molecular identifiers for immune sequencing clone quantification. Previously described methods and listed TCR primers produced bulk TCR libraries. Each CDR3 protein is one row after TCRdb ran MiXCR on the PCR reads. This table holds hundreds of thousands of distinct CDR3 sequences, roughly 27% found once. This clonotype was recorded only once. Its target is unknown. At one of its ends the junction is not consistent with the germline gene, which may arise from a read error. This CDR3 is 15 amino acids long. Germline CDR1 is SNHLY and CDR2 is FYNNEI. Study-level results: Highly expanded clones may be undercounted when identical TCR molecules share barcodes.

The sequencing input was naive CD8+ T cells from blood, with Jurkat cell RNA spiked in. Indicated subset: FACS-sorted CD8+CD4-CCR7+CD45RA+ naive T cells. This chain uses TRBV2 with TRBJ2-5; D gene ambiguous. This receptor was obtained from a human donor in good health. Some libraries in this study had Jurkat cell RNA spiked in. The DNA for the CDR3 is TGTGCCGGCAGTGAAGAGTTAGCAGCCCCAGAGACCCAGTACTTC. Translation: CAGSEELAAPETQYF. Full variable domain (remainder filled in from reference TRBV2 and TRBJ2-5): EPEVTQTPSHQVTQMGQEVILRCVPISNHLYFYWYRQILGQKVEFLVSFYNNEISEKSEIFDDQFSVERPDGSNFTLKIRSTKLEDSAMYFCAGSEELAAPETQYFGPGTRLLVL.